These T cell receptor beta chains were read from a single sample in a study of T cell responses to AZD1222 COVID-19 vaccine. Some clones are missing from TCRdb's copy, which holds only in-frame ones; the method was immunoSEQ multiplex PCR. The sample consists of 90,000 to 120,000 clones, around 90% of them appearing once. This sample comprised peripheral blood, obtained on day 0 of AZD1222 vaccination. These receptors were taken from an adult in good health. Each CDR3 is given with its conserved first and last residue. D genes are given only for firm matches. For some rows the clone size is stated as once, few or many, or as a class when expanded; others skip it.

v_gene	abundance	d_gene	j_gene	CDR3nt	CDR3aa
TRBV28	-	-	TRBJ2-2	TGTGCCAGCAGTCCCGAGGGGGGGCCGAACACCGGGGAGCTGTTTTTT	CASSPEGGPNTGELFF
TRBV7-7	-	TRBD2	TRBJ2-1	TGTGCCAGCAGCTTGGCTAGCGGGAGCTCCTACAATGAGCAGTTCTTC	CASSLASGSSYNEQFF
TRBV7-2	-	TRBD2	TRBJ2-7	TGTGCCAGCAGCTCCGGGACTAGCGCATACTTGGCTTACGAGCAGTACTTC	CASSSGTSAYLAYEQYF
TRBV5-6	-	TRBD2	TRBJ2-5	TGTGCCAGCAGCTCCCGGACTAGCGGGATGGCCCAGTACTTC	CASSSRTSGMAQYF
TRBV5-8	-	-	TRBJ2-3	TGTGCCAGCAGCTTGGATCGGAGCAGTAGGACAGATACGCAGTATTTT	CASSLDRSSRTDTQYF
TRBV30	-	TRBD2	TRBJ2-7	TGTGCCTGGAGTGTCGCGGGGGGGAGGTACGAGCAGTACTTC	CAWSVAGGRYEQYF
TRBV12-3/TRBV12-4	-	-	TRBJ1-2	TGTGCCAGCACCCAAGACGCAGGGAGATACACCTTC	CASTQDAGRYTF
TRBV19	-	TRBD2	TRBJ2-1	TGTGCCAGTACCCCAGGACTAGCGGGAGTTGGGTTTCATGAGCAGTTCTTC	CASTPGLAGVGFHEQFF
TRBV4-3	-	-	TRBJ2-7	TGCGCCAGCAGCCAATCAGCAAGTGCCGCTCACTACGAGCAGTACTTC	CASSQSASAAHYEQYF
TRBV25-1	-	TRBD1	TRBJ1-2	TGTGCCAGCAGTGAACGCCGACAGGGTACAAGGGACTATGGCTACACCTTC	CASSERRQGTRDYGYTF
TRBV4-1	-	TRBD1	TRBJ1-2	TGCGCCAGCAGCCACGGGGACAGGGGCAACTATGGCTACACCTTC	CASSHGDRGNYGYTF
TRBV30	-	TRBD1	TRBJ1-5	TGTGCCGCCGGGACAGGGGGGATGTCCCAGCATTTT	CAAGTGGMSQHF
TRBV3-1/TRBV3-2	-	TRBD1	TRBJ2-7	TGTGCCAGCAGCCAGCGACAGGGGGTTGGGTCCTACGAGCAGTACTTC	CASSQRQGVGSYEQYF
TRBV5-5	once	TRBD2	TRBJ2-7	TGTGCCAGCAGCATCCGACTAGCGGGAGACCCCTACGAGCAGTACTTC	CASSIRLAGDPYEQYF
TRBV11-2	-	TRBD2	TRBJ2-1	TGTGCCAGCAGCTTCGGGCTAGCGGGAATATTCTACAATGAGCAGTTCTTC	CASSFGLAGIFYNEQFF
TRBV30	-	TRBD1	TRBJ1-1	TGTGCCTGGAGCGCCGGGACAGGGGCGGTTCAAGCTTTCTTT	CAWSAGTGAVQAFF
TRBV4-3	-	-	TRBJ1-3	TGCGCCAGCAGCCAAGATGTTACCAGATCTGGAAACACCATATATTTT	CASSQDVTRSGNTIYF
TRBV7-3	once	-	TRBJ1-1	TGTGCCAGCAGCTTATCCGGGGGCACTGAAGCTTTCTTT	CASSLSGGTEAFF
TRBV9	-	-	TRBJ1-1	TGTGCCAGCAGCGTAACCCCGAACACTGAAGCTTTCTTT	CASSVTPNTEAFF
TRBV4-1	-	-	TRBJ1-4	TGCGCCAGCAGCCAAGGCGGGGGTCGGGAAAAACTGTTTTTT	CASSQGGGREKLFF
TRBV30	-	-	TRBJ1-2	TGTGCCGGTCGGACAGCGACCAAACTCAACTATGGCTACACCTTC	CAGRTATKLNYGYTF
TRBV30	-	-	TRBJ1-1	TGTGCCTGGAGTTCTAACGGACGGCCGAACACTGAAGCTTTCTTT	CAWSSNGRPNTEAFF
TRBV5-5	-	-	TRBJ1-1	TGTGCCAGCAGCGATAGTCTAGGACAGCTGAACACTGAAGCTTTCTTT	CASSDSLGQLNTEAFF
TRBV4-2	-	TRBD2	TRBJ2-1	TGTGCCAGCAGCCAAGGAGGCGGGGGGGCCTACAATGAGCAGTTCTTC	CASSQGGGGAYNEQFF
TRBV6-1	once	TRBD1	TRBJ1-5	TGTGCCAGCAGTGGTTTAGATGGGGTAGGGACAGCGTACAATCAGCCCCAGCATTTT	CASSGLDGVGTAYNQPQHF
TRBV20-1	-	-	TRBJ1-1	TGCAGTGCTAGTGACAGCCATAGGCGGAACACTGAAGCTTTCTTT	CSASDSHRRNTEAFF
TRBV27	-	-	TRBJ1-1	TGTGCCAGCAGTTTATCCCCTTATGAGGGGAACGCCGACACTGAAGCTTTCTTT	CASSLSPYEGNADTEAFF
TRBV28	-	TRBD1	TRBJ1-4	TGTGCCAGCAGACCGGACAGGGTTCGTGAAAAACTGTTTTTT	CASRPDRVREKLFF
TRBV4-3	-	-	TRBJ1-6	TGCGCCAGCAGCCAAGACCCCTATAATTCACCCCTCCACTTT	CASSQDPYNSPLHF
TRBV30	-	TRBD1	TRBJ1-1	TGTGCCTGGAGCGACAGGGAATACACTGAAGCTTTCTTT	CAWSDREYTEAFF
TRBV15	-	-	TRBJ2-2	TGTGCCACCAGCAGAGCACTAGGCCACACTACCGGAGGTAACACCGGGGAGCTGTTTTTT	CATSRALGHTTGGNTGELFF